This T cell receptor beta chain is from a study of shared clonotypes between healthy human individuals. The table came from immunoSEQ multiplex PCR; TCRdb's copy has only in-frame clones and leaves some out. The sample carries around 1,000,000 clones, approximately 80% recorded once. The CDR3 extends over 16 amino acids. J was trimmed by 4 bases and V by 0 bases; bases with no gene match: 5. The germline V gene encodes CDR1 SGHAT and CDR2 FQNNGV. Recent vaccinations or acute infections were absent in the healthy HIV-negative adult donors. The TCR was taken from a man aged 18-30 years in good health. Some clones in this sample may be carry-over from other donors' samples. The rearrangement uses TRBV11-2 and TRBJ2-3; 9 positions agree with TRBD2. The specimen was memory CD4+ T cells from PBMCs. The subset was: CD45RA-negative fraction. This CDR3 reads CASSLDRVAGADTQYF. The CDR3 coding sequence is TGTGCCAGCAGCTTAGATAGAGTAGCGGGAGCAGATACGCAGTATTTT.